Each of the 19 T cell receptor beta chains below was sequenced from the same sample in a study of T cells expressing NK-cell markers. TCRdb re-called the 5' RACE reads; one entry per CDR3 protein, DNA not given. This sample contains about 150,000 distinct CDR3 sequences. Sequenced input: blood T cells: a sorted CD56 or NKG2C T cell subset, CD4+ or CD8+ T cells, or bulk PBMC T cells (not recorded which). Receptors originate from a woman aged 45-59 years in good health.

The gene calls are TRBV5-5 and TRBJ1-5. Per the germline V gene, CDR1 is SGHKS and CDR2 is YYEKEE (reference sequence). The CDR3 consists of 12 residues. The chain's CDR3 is CASSLLDQPQHF.

The CDR3 reads CAWSQGTAGEQFF. This rearrangement joins TRBV30 to TRBJ2-1; TCRdb returns TRBD1, unconfirmable since there is no DNA. Germline loops: CDR1 GTSNPN, CDR2 SVGIG (reference sequence). The CDR3 sequence is 13 residues long.

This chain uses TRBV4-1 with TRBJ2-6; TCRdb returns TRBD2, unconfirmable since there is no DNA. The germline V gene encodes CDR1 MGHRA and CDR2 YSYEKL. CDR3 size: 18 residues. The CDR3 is CASSQNSGINSGANVLTF.

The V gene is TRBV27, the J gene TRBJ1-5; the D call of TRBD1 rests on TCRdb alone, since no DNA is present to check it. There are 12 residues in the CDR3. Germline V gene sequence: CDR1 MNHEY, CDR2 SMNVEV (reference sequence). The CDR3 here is CASSSPGGPQHF.

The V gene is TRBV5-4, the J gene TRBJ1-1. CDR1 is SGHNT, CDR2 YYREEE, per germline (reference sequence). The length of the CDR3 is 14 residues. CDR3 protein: CASSLFGDYTEAFF.

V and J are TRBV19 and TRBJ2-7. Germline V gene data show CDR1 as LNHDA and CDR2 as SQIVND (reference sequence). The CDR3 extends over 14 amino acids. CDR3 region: CASSIKPDHYEQYF.

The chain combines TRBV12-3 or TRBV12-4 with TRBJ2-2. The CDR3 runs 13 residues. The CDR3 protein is CASSPHGDGELFF.

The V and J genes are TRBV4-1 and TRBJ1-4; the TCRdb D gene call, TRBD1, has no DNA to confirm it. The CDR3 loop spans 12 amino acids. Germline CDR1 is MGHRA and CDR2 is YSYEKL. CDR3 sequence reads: CASRAGGEKLFF.

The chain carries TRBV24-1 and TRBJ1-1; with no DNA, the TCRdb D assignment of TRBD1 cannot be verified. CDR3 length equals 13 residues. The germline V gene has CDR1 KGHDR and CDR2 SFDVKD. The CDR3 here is CATSASGWTEAFF.

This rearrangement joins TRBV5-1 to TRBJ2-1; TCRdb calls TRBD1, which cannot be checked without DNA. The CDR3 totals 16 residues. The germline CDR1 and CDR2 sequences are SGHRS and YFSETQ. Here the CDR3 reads CASSLGSRGRSNEQFF.

The CDR3 loop is CASSLTTGTGNTIYF. The chain links TRBV7-9 to TRBJ1-3; TCRdb names TRBD1, which stays unverified in the absence of DNA. Germline assignment: CDR1 SEHNR and CDR2 FQNEAQ (reference sequence). CDR3 length: 15 amino acids. Using reference TRBV7-9 and TRBJ1-3 for the parts outside the CDR3, the full variable domain is DTGVSQNPRHKITKRGQNVTFRCDPISEHNRLYWYRQTLGQGPEFLTYFQNEAQLEKSRLLSDRFSAERPKGSFSTLEIQRTEQGDSAMYLCASSLTTGTGNTIYFGEGSWLTVV.

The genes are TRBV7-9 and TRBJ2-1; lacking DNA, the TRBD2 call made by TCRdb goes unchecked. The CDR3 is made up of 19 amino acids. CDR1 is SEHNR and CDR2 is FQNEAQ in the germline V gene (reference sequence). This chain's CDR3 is CASSPPGTSGSGSYNEQFF.

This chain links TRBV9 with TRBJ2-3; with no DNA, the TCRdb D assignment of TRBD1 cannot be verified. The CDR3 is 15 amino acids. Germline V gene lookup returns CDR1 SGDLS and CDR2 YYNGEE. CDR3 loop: CASSRQGASTDTQYF.

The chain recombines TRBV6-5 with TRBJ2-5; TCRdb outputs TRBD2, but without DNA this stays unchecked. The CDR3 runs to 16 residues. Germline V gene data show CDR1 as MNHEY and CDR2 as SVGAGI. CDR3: CASSYSLAGVQETQYF.

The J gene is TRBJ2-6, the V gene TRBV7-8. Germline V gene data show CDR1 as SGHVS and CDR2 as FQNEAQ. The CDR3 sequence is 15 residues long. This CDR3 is CASSGRGSGANVLTF.

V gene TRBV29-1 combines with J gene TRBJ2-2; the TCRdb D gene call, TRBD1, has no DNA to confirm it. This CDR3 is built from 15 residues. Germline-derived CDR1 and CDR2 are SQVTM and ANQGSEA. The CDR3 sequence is CSVERGRGNTGELFF.

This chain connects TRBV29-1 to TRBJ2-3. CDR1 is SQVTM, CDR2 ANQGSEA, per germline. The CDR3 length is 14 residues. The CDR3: CSVVGIMGTDTQYF.

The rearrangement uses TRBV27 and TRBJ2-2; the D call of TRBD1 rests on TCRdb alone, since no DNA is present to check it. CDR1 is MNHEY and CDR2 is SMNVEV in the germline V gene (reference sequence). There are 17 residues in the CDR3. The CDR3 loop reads CASGRGGTGANTGELFF.

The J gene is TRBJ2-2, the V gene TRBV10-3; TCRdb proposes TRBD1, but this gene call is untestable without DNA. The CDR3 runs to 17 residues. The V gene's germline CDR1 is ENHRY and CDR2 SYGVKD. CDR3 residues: CAISESPSGTSAGELFF.